This T cell receptor beta chain was sequenced during a study of regulatory T cells in long-lasting Graves disease. General study points: Among samples with persistent disease, TRBV28, TRBJ1-2 and TRBJ2-5 were favored.

V shed 2 bases and J 9 bases; nucleotides not matched to a gene: 10. The germline V gene has CDR1 SGHAT and CDR2 FQNNGV. The CDR3 is made up of 15 amino acids. With iRepertoire HTBI primers and Arm-PCR of CDR3 regions, TCR beta libraries were built. MiXCR, run by TCRdb on the multiplex PCR reads, gives a single entry per CDR3 protein. The sample records 450,000 to 600,000 distinct CDR3 sequences, 15% to 20% being singletons. Time point noted: newly diagnosed GD, antithyroid drugs for less than 3 months. From PBMCs, RNA was extracted and then used to make the TCR library. This clonotype came up once. Its matching antigen is unknown. It may be a read error: a sequence one base away is much more abundant. The same data also contributed to another study, on T cells in Graves' hyperthyroidism and ophthalmopathy.

V usage is TRBV11-2 and J usage is TRBJ2-1, with 7 bases lining up with TRBD2. The sequence came from a man aged 40-50 years with Graves disease. Sequencing used peripheral blood mononuclear cells (PBMCs), obtained at new diagnosis, from a patient treated with antithyroid drugs. The CDR3 coding sequence is TGTGCCAGCAGCTTATTGCTAGCGGTAGAGTTTGAGCAGTTCTTC. Encoded protein: CASSLLLAVEFEQFF.